These 26 T cell receptor beta chains share one sample of origin, sequenced in a study of OX40 agonist ivuxolimab in advanced cancers. Sequenced by immunoSEQ multiplex PCR; TCRdb stores in-frame clones only, minus some. Among 97,000 or so clones listed, roughly 89% were seen once. This material consisted of CD4+ or CD8+ T cells sorted from blood, taken in a trial of the OX40 agonist ivuxolimab. All receptors derive from an adult with an advanced solid tumor such as melanoma, head and neck, liver or kidney cancer.

The chain has TRBV7-9 and TRBJ1-5, with D hard to call. The CDR3 is 15 residues long. Germline loops: CDR1 SEHNR, CDR2 FQNEAQ (reference sequence). Trimming cost V 0 bases and J 2 bases, with 8 bases left between them. CDR3 in amino acids: CASSLAGIGNQPQHF. Written as DNA, the CDR3 is TGTGCCAGCAGCTTAGCAGGGATCGGCAATCAGCCCCAGCATTTT.

The chain is built from TRBV2 and TRBJ2-5, with D possibly TRBD2 on 7 matching bases. In germline, CDR1 is SNHLY, CDR2 FYNNEI. The V end lost 6 bases, the J end lost 5 bases, and 16 bases lay between the germline ends. The CDR3 has 14 amino acids. CDR3 protein: CASRRGGYGETQYF. CDR3 sequence (DNA): TGTGCCAGCAGGAGGGGGGGCTACGGGGAGACCCAGTACTTC. Together with reference TRBV2 and TRBJ2-5, the CDR3 gives the full variable domain: EPEVTQTPSHQVTQMGQEVILRCVPISNHLYFYWYRQILGQKVEFLVSFYNNEISEKSEIFDDQFSVERPDGSNFTLKIRSTKLEDSAMYFCASRRGGYGETQYFGPGTRLLVL.

The genes are TRBV7-2 and TRBJ2-7; TRBD1 aligns across 9 bases. The germline CDR1 and CDR2 sequences are SGHTA and FQGNSA. CDR3 length: 15 residues. Germline trimming cut 5 bases from V and 2 bases from J; bases unmatched to any gene: 7. In DNA form, the CDR3 reads TGTGCCAGCAGCCGAAAGGGACAGGGAGCCTACGAGCAGTACTTC. Translation: CASSRKGQGAYEQYF.

V is TRBV7-8 and J is TRBJ1-2, with D unclear. Germline V gene sequence: CDR1 SGHVS, CDR2 FQNEAQ. The V end lost 0 bases, the J end lost 0 bases, and 5 bases lay between the germline ends. The length of the CDR3 is 14 residues. The CDR3: CASSLARANYGYTF. As DNA, the CDR3 is TGTGCCAGCAGCTTAGCGCGAGCTAACTATGGCTACACCTTC.

The chain couples TRBV5-1 to TRBJ1-5, with D possibly TRBD1 on 5 matching bases. The CDR3 is made up of 13 amino acids. V was trimmed by 7 bases and J by 5 bases, leaving 13 bases between them. Germline loops: CDR1 SGHRS, CDR2 YFSETQ. The CDR3 reads CASAVAGDQPQHF. In DNA form, the CDR3 reads TGCGCCAGCGCCGTGGCGGGGGATCAGCCCCAGCATTTT.

The V and J genes are TRBV7-6 and TRBJ2-7; D unresolved. V lost 1 base and J lost 3, with 10 bases in between. This CDR3 has 14 residues. From germline, CDR1 is SGHVS and CDR2 FNYEAQ. This chain's CDR3 is CASSLERLNYEQYF. The CDR3 DNA reads as TGTGCCAGCAGCTTAGAAAGACTGAACTACGAGCAGTACTTC.

This chain links TRBV25-1 with TRBJ2-2, with D tentatively TRBD1 (5 bases). This CDR3 is 14 amino acids long. V was pared by 2 bases and J by 4 bases, with 8 bases between. From germline, CDR1 is MGHDK and CDR2 SYGVNS. The CDR3 region is CASSEKGITGELFF. The CDR3 coding sequence is TGTGCCAGCAGTGAAAAGGGGATCACCGGGGAGCTGTTTTTT.

The chain is built from TRBV14 and TRBJ2-2, with a weak D call TRBD1 (6 bases). The CDR3 covers 16 residues. Deletions cut 1 base from V and 2 bases from J, with 11 bases between. Per germline, CDR1 SGHDN and CDR2 FVKESK. For the CDR3, the DNA is TGTGCCAGCAGCCAAGGCACAGGGCTAAACACCGGGGAGCTGTTTTTT. Translating gives CASSQGTGLNTGELFF. Together with reference TRBV14 and TRBJ2-2, the CDR3 gives the full variable domain: EAGVTQFPSHSVIEKGQTVTLRCDPISGHDNLYWYRRVMGKEIKFLLHFVKESKQDESGMPNNRFLAERTGGTYSTLKVQPAELEDSGVYFCASSQGTGLNTGELFFGEGSRLTVL.

The V gene is TRBV5-1, the J gene TRBJ2-2, with D possibly called TRBD1 or TRBD2 (5 bases each). The CDR3 is made up of 15 amino acids. Trimming removed 2 bases from V and 4 bases from J, with 12 bases in between. CDR1 SGHRS and CDR2 YFSETQ come from the germline V gene. This chain's CDR3 is CASSLPGSVTGELFF. CDR3 coding DNA: TGCGCCAGCAGCTTACCAGGGAGTGTCACCGGGGAGCTGTTTTTT.

The chain recombines TRBV5-1 with TRBJ2-7; 9 bases align to TRBD2. CDR3 length equals 15 residues. Germline trimming cut 2 bases from V and 4 bases from J; bases unmatched to any gene: 7. Germline CDR1 and CDR2: SGHRS and YFSETQ. The CDR3 protein is CASSFGLAGIYEQYF. CDR3 nucleotides: TGCGCCAGCAGCTTCGGGCTAGCGGGGATTTACGAGCAGTACTTC.

The chain recombines TRBV27 with TRBJ2-7; D may be TRBD2 (6 bases). Per germline, CDR1 MNHEY and CDR2 SMNVEV (reference sequence). Trimming removed 2 bases at V and 3 bases at J, with 26 bases between. The CDR3 loop spans 19 amino acids. The CDR3 nucleotides are TGTGCCAGCAGTTTAGGGGGAGGCGGATCGGCTAGCGCTTACTACGAGCAGTACTTC. Translation: CASSLGGGGSASAYYEQYF.

The rearrangement links TRBV5-1 to TRBJ1-5; D ambiguous. The V and J ends lost 4 bases and 4 bases respectively, with 12 bases between them. Germline CDR1 SGHRS, CDR2 YFSETQ. The CDR3 is 14 residues long. The CDR3 loop reads CASSTGVPNQPQHF. DNA of the CDR3: TGCGCCAGCAGCACGGGAGTCCCAAATCAGCCCCAGCATTTT. The full variable domain, with the rest looked up from reference TRBV5-1 and TRBJ1-5, is KAGVTQTPRYLIKTRGQQVTLSCSPISGHRSVSWYQQTPGQGLQFLFEYFSETQRNKGNFPGRFSGRQFSNSRSEMNVSTLELGDSALYLCASSTGVPNQPQHFGDGTRLSIL.

The J gene is TRBJ2-3, the V gene TRBV7-3; unclear D gene. Trimming took off 3 bases at V and 6 bases at J, with 7 bases between the two ends. Germline-derived CDR1 and CDR2 are SGHTA and FQGTGA. This CDR3 comprises 12 residues. The CDR3 region is CASSLTGDTQYF. DNA for the CDR3: TGTGCCAGCAGCTTGACTGGGGATACGCAGTATTTT.

The V and J genes are TRBV9 and TRBJ1-6; a weak D match, TRBD1 (5 bases). Germline CDR1 is SGDLS and CDR2 is YYNGEE. The CDR3 covers 14 residues. Between the trimmed V and J ends, which lost 3 bases and 6 bases, there was a span of 10 bases. The CDR3 sequence: CASSGDSVNSPLHF. The CDR3 DNA is TGTGCCAGCAGCGGCGACAGCGTTAATTCACCCCTCCACTTT.

This clone was found a few times. The rearrangement joins TRBV5-1 to TRBJ2-7, with a possible D match to TRBD2 (5 bases). This CDR3 region has 14 residues. The V and J ends lost 4 bases and 2 bases respectively, with 13 bases between them. Germline loops: CDR1 SGHRS, CDR2 YFSETQ. The CDR3 sequence: CASSRGRGTYEQYF. The CDR3 DNA sequence: TGCGCCAGCAGCCGGGGTCGTGGAACCTACGAGCAGTACTTC.

This clone occurred once. This sequence joins TRBV5-6 and TRBJ2-3, with 8 bases identical to TRBD2. Germline CDR1 and CDR2: SGHDT and YYEEEE. V shed 0 bases, J shed 2 bases, and the junction held 8 bases outside the gene matches. There are 17 residues in the CDR3. Here the CDR3 reads CASSLVLAGRITDTQYF. The CDR3 coding sequence is TGTGCCAGCAGCTTGGTATTAGCGGGGAGGATCACAGATACGCAGTATTTT.

V gene TRBV29-1 combines with J gene TRBJ1-2, with no clear D. V was shortened by 6 bases and J by 0 bases, with 11 bases between the two germline ends. This CDR3 has 13 residues. Germline V gives CDR1 SQVTM, CDR2 ANQGSEA. CDR3 DNA sequence: TGCAGCGTCCTGGTCGCCCCTAACTATGGCTACACCTTC. Translating gives CSVLVAPNYGYTF.

V is TRBV19 and J is TRBJ2-7, with D perhaps matching TRBD2 (5 bases). The length of the CDR3 is 14 residues. CDR1 and CDR2 (germline): LNHDA, SQIVND (reference sequence). Between the trimmed V and J ends, which lost 2 bases and 0 bases, there was a span of 8 bases. The CDR3 nucleotides are TGTGCCAGTAGTATATTGGGGAGCTCCTACGAGCAGTACTTC. This translates into CASSILGSSYEQYF.

The chain has TRBV30 and TRBJ1-1; D possibly corresponds to TRBD1 (6 bases). The V and J ends lost 3 bases and 2 bases respectively, with 10 bases between them. CDR1 and CDR2 from the germline V gene are GTSNPN and SVGIG (reference sequence). The CDR3 length is 13 residues. The chain's CDR3 is CAWRQGRNTEAFF. The CDR3 DNA reads TGTGCCTGGAGACAGGGTCGAAACACTGAAGCTTTCTTT.

The V call is TRBV5-4, the J call TRBJ1-5; D is undetermined. Trimming took 4 bases from V and 10 from J, leaving 15 bases between them. The germline gives CDR1 SGHNT, CDR2 YYREEE (reference sequence). This CDR3 has 13 amino acids. The CDR3 DNA reads TGTGCCAGCAGCCCTGGAGCCCTCGAACCCCAGCATTTT. Protein product: CASSPGALEPQHF.

This clone was recorded only once. The rearrangement joins TRBV19 to TRBJ1-5; D call uncertain. There are 13 residues in the CDR3. V lost 8 bases to trimming and J lost 1 base, with 9 bases between them. Germline CDR1 LNHDA, CDR2 SQIVND (reference sequence). The CDR3 sequence: CASRDRSNQPQHF. In DNA, the CDR3 is TGTGCCAGTCGAGACCGGAGCAATCAGCCCCAGCATTTT.

This chain joins TRBV11-2 and TRBJ2-2, with 8 bases lining up with TRBD2. Germline V gene lookup returns CDR1 SGHAT and CDR2 FQNNGV. The CDR3 loop spans 17 amino acids. V shed 7 bases, J shed 1 base, and the junction held 11 bases outside the gene matches. The CDR3, as DNA: TGTGCCAGCACTTCTACCGTCGGGGGGGTGAACACCGGGGAGCTGTTTTTT. This encodes CASTSTVGGVNTGELFF. Variable domain in full (rest from reference TRBV11-2 and TRBJ2-2): EAGVAQSPRYKIIEKRQSVAFWCNPISGHATLYWYQQILGQGPKLLIQFQNNGVVDDSQLPKDRFSAERLKGVDSTLKIQPAKLEDSAVYLCASTSTVGGVNTGELFFGEGSRLTVL.

V is TRBV6-5 and J is TRBJ2-7; 9 nucleotides align to TRBD1. Trimming took 7 bases from V and 3 from J; bases not matched to a gene: 1. CDR3 length: 12 residues. CDR1 and CDR2 (germline): MNHEY, SVGAGI. The CDR3 loop reads CASKGQGYEQYF. The DNA of the CDR3 is TGTGCCAGCAAGGGACAGGGCTACGAGCAGTACTTC.

The chain is built from TRBV7-2 and TRBJ1-2, with 8 nucleotides matching TRBD1. V gave up 5 bases and J gave up 7 bases; unmatched junction bases: 18. Germline CDR1 is SGHTA and CDR2 is FQGNSA. This CDR3 comprises 17 residues. The CDR3 reads CASSPWTGTTIFPGYTF. The CDR3 DNA reads as TGTGCCAGCAGCCCATGGACAGGGACTACAATATTCCCTGGCTACACCTTC.

The rearrangement uses TRBV25-1 and TRBJ1-4; the D gene is possibly TRBD1 (6 bases). CDR3 size: 15 residues. Germline CDR1 and CDR2: MGHDK and SYGVNS. V was trimmed by 4 bases and J by 8 bases, leaving 17 bases between them. The CDR3 sequence: CASSAAAGEVEKLFF. The CDR3 nucleotides read TGTGCCAGCAGTGCCGCTGCAGGGGAAGTGGAAAAACTGTTTTTT. The full variable domain, with the rest looked up from reference TRBV25-1 and TRBJ1-4, is EADIYQTPRYLVIGTGKKITLECSQTMGHDKMYWYQQDPGMELHLIHYSYGVNSTEKGDLSSESTVSRIRTEHFPLTLESARPSHTSQYLCASSAAAGEVEKLFFGSGTQLSVL.

A few counts support this clone. V gene TRBV30 combines with J gene TRBJ1-4, with 9 bases aligning to TRBD1. Germline loops: CDR1 GTSNPN, CDR2 SVGIG (reference sequence). The CDR3 extends over 15 amino acids. Trimming removed 4 bases from V and 14 bases from J; junction bases left unmatched: 17. CDR3 loop: CAWMTGGTTSNRLFF. The CDR3, as DNA: TGTGCCTGGATGACAGGGGGGACAACGTCAAATCGGCTGTTTTTT.